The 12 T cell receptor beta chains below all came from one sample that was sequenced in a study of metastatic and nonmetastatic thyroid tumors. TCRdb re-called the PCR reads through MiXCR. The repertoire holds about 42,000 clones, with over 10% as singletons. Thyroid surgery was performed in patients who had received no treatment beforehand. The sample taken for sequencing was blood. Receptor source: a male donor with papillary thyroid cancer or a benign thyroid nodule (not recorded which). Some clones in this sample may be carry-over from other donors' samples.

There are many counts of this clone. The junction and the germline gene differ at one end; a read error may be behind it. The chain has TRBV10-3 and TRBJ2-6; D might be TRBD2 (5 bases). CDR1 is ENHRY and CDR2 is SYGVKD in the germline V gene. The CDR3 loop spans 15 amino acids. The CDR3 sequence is CAITEGGSGANVLTF. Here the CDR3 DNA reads TGTGCCATCACTGAGGGCGGCTCTGGGGCCAACGTCCTGACTTTC.

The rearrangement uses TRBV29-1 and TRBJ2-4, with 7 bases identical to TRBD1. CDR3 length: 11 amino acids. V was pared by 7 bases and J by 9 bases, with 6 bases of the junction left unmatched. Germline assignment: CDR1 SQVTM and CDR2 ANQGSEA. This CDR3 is CSAAQGSIQYF. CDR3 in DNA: TGCAGCGCCGCACAGGGGTCCATTCAGTACTTC. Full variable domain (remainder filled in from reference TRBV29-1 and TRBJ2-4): SAVISQKPSRDICQRGTSLTIQCQVDSQVTMMFWYRQQPGQSLTLIATANQGSEATYESGFVIDKFPISRPNLTFSTLTVSNMSPEDSSIYLCSAAQGSIQYFGAGTRLSVL.

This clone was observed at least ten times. This CDR3 reads CASSLGDSSYEQYF. CDR3 nucleotides: TGTGCCAGCAGCTTAGGGGACAGTTCCTACGAGCAGTACTTC. This chain uses TRBV11-3 with TRBJ2-7, with 7 bases fitting TRBD1. V shed 1 base, J shed 1 base, and the junction held 1 base outside the gene matches. Per germline, CDR1 SGHNT and CDR2 YENEEA. The CDR3 consists of 14 residues.

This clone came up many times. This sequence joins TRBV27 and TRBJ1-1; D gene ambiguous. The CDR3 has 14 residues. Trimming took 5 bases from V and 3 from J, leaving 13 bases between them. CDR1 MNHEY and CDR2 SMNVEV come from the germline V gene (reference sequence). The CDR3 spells CASSENSAYTEAFF. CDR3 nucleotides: TGTGCCAGCAGTGAAAACAGCGCCTACACTGAAGCTTTCTTT.

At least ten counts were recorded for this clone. This chain's CDR3 is CASSYPLDSPFYYGYTF. The CDR3 DNA is TGTGCCAGCAGTTACCCCCTCGACAGTCCTTTTTACTATGGCTACACCTTC. This chain joins TRBV6-5 and TRBJ1-2; a possible D gene is TRBD1 (5 bases). Per the germline V gene, CDR1 is MNHEY and CDR2 is SVGAGI. V lost 2 bases and J lost 3, with 19 bases in between. The CDR3 loop spans 17 amino acids.

CDR3: CASSLWPRRYEQYF. DNA for the CDR3: TGTGCCAGCAGTTTATGGCCAAGACGCTACGAGCAGTACTTC. The gene calls are TRBV27 and TRBJ2-7, with unresolved D. The CDR3 has 14 residues. Deletions cut 1 base from V and 3 bases from J, with 10 bases between. CDR1 is MNHEY, CDR2 SMNVEV, per germline (reference sequence).

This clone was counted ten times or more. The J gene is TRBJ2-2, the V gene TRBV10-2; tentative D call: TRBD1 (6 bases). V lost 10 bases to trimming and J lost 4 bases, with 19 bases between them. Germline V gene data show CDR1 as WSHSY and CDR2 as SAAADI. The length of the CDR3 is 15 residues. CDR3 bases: TGCGCCACCAGAGACCAGGGGTCATCCACCGGGGAGCTGTTTTTT. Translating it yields CATRDQGSSTGELFF.

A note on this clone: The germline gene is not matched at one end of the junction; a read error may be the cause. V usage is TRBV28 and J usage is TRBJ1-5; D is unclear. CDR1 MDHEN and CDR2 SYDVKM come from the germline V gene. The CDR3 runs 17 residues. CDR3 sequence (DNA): TGTGCCAGCAGTCTCGGTCGAGGGAGCTATAGCGATCAGCCCCATCATTTT. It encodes CASSLGRGSYSDQPHHF.

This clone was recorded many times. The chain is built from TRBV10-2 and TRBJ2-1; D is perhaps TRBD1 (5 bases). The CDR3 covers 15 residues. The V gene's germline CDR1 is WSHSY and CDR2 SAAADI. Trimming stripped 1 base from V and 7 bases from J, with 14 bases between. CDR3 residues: CASSEWGTGVNEQFF. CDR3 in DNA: TGCGCCAGCAGTGAGTGGGGAACAGGAGTTAATGAGCAGTTCTTC.

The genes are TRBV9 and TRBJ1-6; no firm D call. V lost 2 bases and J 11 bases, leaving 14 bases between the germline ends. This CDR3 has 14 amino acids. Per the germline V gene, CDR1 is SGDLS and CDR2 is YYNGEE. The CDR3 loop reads CASSVGLPRAPLHF. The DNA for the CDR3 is TGTGCCAGCAGCGTTGGACTTCCTAGGGCACCCCTCCACTTT.

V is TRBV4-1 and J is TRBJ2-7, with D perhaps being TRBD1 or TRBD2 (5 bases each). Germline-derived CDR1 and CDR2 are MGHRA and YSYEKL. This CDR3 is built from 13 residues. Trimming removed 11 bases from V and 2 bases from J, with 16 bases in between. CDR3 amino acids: CACAWDEAYEQYF. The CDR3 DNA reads TGCGCCTGCGCTTGGGACGAGGCCTACGAGCAGTACTTC.

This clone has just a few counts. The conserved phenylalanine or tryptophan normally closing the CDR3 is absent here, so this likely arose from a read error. CDR3: CASSYLRGDTQYL. The CDR3 bases are TGTGCCAGCAGTTACCTCCGGGGGGATACGCAGTATCTT. The chain combines TRBV6-2 or TRBV6-3 with TRBJ2-3; tentative D call: TRBD2 (6 bases). In germline, CDR1 is MNHEY, CDR2 SVGEGT. Trimming shortened V by 2 bases and J by 6 bases, and 9 bases separated the two germline ends. This CDR3 has 13 amino acids.